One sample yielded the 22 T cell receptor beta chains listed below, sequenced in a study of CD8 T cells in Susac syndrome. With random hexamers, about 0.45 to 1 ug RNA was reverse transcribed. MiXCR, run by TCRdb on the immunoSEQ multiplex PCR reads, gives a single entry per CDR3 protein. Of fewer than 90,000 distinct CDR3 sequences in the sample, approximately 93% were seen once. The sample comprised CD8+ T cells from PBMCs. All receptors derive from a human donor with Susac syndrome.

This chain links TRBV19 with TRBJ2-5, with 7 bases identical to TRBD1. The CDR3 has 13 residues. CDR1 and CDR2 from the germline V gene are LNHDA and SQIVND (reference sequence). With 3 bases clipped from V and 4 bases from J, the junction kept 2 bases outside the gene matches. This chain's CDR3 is CASSMGQTETQYF. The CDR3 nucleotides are TGTGCCAGTAGTATGGGACAGACAGAGACCCAGTACTTC. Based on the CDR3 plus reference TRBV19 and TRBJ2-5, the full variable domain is DGGITQSPKYLFRKEGQNVTLSCEQNLNHDAMYWYRQDPGQGLRLIYYSQIVNDFQKGDIAEGYSVSREKKESFPLTVTSAQKNPTAFYLCASSMGQTETQYFGPGTRLLVL.

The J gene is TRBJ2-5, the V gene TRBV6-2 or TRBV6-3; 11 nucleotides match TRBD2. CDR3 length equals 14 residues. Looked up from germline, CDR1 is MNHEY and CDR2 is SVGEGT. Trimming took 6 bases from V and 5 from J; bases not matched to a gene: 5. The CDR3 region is CASSRLAGMETQYF. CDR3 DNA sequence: TGTGCCAGCAGCCGACTAGCGGGGATGGAGACCCAGTACTTC.

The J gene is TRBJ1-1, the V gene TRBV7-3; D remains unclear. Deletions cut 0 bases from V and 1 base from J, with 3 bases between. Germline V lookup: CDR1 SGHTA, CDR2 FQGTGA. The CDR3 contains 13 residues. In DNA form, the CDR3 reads TGTGCCAGCAGCTTAACCAGGAACACTGAAGCTTTCTTT. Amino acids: CASSLTRNTEAFF.

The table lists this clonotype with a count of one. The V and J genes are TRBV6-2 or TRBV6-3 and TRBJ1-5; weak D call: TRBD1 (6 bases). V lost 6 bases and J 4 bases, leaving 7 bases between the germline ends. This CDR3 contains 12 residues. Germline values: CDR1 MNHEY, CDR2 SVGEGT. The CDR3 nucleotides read TGTGCCAGCAGACAGGGAAATCAGCCCCAGCATTTT. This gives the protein CASRQGNQPQHF.

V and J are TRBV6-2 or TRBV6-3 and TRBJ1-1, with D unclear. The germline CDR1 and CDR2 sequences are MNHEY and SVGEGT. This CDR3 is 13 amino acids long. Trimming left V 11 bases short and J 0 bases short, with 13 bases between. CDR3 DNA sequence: TGTGCCTGCGCCGGGTCCATGAACACTGAAGCTTTCTTT. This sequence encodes CACAGSMNTEAFF.

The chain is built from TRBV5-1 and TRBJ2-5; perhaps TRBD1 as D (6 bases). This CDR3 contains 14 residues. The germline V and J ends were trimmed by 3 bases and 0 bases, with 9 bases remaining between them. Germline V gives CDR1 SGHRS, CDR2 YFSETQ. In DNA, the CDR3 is TGCGCCAGCAGCTGGACAGTAGACCAAGAGACCCAGTACTTC. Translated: CASSWTVDQETQYF.

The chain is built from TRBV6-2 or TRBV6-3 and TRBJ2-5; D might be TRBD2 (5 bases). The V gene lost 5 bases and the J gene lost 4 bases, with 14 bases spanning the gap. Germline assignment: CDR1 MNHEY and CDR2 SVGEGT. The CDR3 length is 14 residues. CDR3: CASSGGGSGETQYF. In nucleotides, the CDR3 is TGTGCCAGCAGTGGAGGTGGGAGTGGAGAGACCCAGTACTTC.

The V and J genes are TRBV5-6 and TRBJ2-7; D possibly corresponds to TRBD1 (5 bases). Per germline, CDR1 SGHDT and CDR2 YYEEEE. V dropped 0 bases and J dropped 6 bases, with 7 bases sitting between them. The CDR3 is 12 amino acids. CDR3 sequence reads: CASSLEGVEQYF. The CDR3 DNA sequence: TGTGCCAGCAGCTTGGAAGGGGTCGAGCAGTACTTC. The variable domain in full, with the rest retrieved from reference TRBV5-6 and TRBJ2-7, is DAGVTQSPTHLIKTRGQQVTLRCSPKSGHDTVSWYQQALGQGPQFIFQYYEEEERQRGNFPDRFSGHQFPNYSSELNVNALLLGDSALYLCASSLEGVEQYFGPGTRLTVT.

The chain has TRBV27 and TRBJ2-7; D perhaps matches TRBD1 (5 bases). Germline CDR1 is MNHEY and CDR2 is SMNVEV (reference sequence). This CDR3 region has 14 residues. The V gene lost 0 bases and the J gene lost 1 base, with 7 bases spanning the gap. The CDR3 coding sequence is TGTGCCAGCAGTTTATCGGCAGGGTCCTACGAGCAGTACTTC. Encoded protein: CASSLSAGSYEQYF.

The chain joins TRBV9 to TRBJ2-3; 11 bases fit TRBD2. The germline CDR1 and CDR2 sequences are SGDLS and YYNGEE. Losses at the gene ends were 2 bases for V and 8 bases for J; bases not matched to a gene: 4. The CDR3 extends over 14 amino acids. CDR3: CASSVSGGASTQYF. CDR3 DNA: TGTGCCAGCAGCGTTAGCGGGGGGGCAAGTACGCAGTATTTT. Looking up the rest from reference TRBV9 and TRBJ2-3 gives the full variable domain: DSGVTQTPKHLITATGQRVTLRCSPRSGDLSVYWYQQSLDQGLQFLIQYYNGEERAKGNILERFSAQQFPDLHSELNLSSLELGDSALYFCASSVSGGASTQYFGPGTRLTVL.

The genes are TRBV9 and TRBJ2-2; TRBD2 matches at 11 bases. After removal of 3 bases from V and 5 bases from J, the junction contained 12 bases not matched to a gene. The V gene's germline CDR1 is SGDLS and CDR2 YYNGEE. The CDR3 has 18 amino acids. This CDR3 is CASSASTSGGSGTGELFF. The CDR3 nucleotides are TGTGCCAGCAGCGCTTCTACTAGCGGGGGCTCGGGGACCGGGGAGCTGTTTTTT.

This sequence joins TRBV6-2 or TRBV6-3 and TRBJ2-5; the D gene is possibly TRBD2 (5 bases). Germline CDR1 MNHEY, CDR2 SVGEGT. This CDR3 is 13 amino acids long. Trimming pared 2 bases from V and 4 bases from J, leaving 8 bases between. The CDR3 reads CASSYLASETQYF. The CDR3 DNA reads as TGTGCCAGCAGTTACCTAGCTTCAGAGACCCAGTACTTC.

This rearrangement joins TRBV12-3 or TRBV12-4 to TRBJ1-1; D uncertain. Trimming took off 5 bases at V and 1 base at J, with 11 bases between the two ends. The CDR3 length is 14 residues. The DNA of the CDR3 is TGTGCCAGCAGTACAGACCATGGGAACACTGAAGCTTTCTTT. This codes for CASSTDHGNTEAFF.

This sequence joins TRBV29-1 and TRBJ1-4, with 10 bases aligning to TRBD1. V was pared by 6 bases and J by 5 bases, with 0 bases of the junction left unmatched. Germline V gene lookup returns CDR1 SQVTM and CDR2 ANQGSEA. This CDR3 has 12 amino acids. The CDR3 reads CSVDRGNEKLFF. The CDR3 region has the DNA TGCAGCGTGGACAGGGGGAATGAAAAACTGTTTTTT.

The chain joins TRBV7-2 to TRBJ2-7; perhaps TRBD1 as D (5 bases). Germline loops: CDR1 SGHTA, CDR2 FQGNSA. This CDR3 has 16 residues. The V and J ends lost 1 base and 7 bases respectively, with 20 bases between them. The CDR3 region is CASSLGGANPSGEQYF. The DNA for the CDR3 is TGTGCCAGCAGCTTAGGTGGGGCCAATCCCTCCGGGGAGCAGTACTTC.

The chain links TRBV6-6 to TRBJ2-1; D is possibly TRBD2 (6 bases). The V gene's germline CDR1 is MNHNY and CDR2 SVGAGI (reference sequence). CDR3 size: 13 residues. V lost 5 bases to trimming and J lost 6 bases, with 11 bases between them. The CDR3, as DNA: TGTGCCAGCAGTAGGACTATTGTCAATGAGCAGTTCTTC. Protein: CASSRTIVNEQFF.

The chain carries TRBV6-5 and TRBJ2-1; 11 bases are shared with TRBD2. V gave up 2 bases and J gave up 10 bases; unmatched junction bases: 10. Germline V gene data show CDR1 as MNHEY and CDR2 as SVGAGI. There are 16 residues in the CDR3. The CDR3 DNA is TGTGCCAGCAGTTACCCCGGGACTAGCGGTCTGGTCGAGCAGTTCTTC. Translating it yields CASSYPGTSGLVEQFF.

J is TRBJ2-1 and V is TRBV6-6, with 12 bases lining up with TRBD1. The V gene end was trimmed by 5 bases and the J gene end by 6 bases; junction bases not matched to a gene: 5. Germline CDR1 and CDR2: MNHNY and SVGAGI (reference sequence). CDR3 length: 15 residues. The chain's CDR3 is CASSPRDRGPNEQFF. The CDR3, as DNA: TGTGCCAGCAGTCCGCGGGACAGGGGGCCCAATGAGCAGTTCTTC.

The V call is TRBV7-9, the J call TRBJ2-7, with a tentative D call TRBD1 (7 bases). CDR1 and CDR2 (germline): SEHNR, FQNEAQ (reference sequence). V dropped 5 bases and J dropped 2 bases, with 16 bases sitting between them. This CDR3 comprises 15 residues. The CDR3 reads CASSAAGQSTYEQYF. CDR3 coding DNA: TGTGCCAGCAGCGCGGCGGGACAGTCGACCTACGAGCAGTACTTC. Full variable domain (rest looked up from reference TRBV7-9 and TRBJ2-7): DTGVSQNPRHKITKRGQNVTFRCDPISEHNRLYWYRQTLGQGPEFLTYFQNEAQLEKSRLLSDRFSAERPKGSFSTLEIQRTEQGDSAMYLCASSAAGQSTYEQYFGPGTRLTVT.

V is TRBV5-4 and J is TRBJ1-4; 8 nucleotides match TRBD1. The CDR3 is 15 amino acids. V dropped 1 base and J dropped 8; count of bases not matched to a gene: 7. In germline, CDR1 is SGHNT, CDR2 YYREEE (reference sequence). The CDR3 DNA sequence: TGTGCCAGCAGCTTGTCCGGGACAGGCAGCGAAAAACTGTTTTTT. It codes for CASSLSGTGSEKLFF.

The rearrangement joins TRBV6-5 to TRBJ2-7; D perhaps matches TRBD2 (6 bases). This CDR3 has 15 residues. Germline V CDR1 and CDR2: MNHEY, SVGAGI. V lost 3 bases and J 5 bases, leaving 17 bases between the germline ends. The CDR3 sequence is CASSYRRAPGDEQYF. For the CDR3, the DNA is TGTGCCAGCAGTTATCGTAGGGCGCCGGGAGACGAGCAGTACTTC.

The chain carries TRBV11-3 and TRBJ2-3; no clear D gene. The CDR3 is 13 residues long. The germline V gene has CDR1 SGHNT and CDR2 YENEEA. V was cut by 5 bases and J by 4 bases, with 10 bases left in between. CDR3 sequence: CASSARWADTQYF. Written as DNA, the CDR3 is TGTGCCAGCAGCGCGAGGTGGGCAGATACGCAGTATTTT.